This is a list of T cell receptor beta chains from one sample in a study of human T cells and chemical hapten exposure. TCRdb processed the RACE reads anew with MiXCR; each CDR3 protein has one entry. This table has around 120,000 distinct CDR3 sequences, 13% appearing once. The specimen comprised whole blood, sampled in connection with sensitization to the hapten diphenylcyclopropenone (DPC). Receptors were obtained from a young woman with alopecia areata. Some clones in this sample may be carry-over from other donors' samples. Each CDR3 is given with its conserved first and last residue. D genes are given only for firm matches. A clone size is listed for some rows: how often the clone was seen (once, few, many), or a class if it is expanded.

v_gene	j_gene	abundance	d_gene	CDR3aa	CDR3nt
TRBV29-1	TRBJ2-1	few	TRBD1	CSVSGGRDEQFF	TGCAGCGTCTCAGGGGGCAGGGATGAGCAGTTCTTC
TRBV6-6	TRBJ2-5	once	.	CASSSTTRETQYF	TGTGCCAGCAGTTCCACAACTCGGGAGACCCAGTACTTC
TRBV11-2	TRBJ2-1	few	.	CASSFPGSEQFF	TGTGCCAGCAGCTTCCCAGGGAGTGAGCAGTTCTTC
TRBV7-6	TRBJ2-7	few	TRBD2	CASSLETSGGPYEQYF	TGTGCCAGCAGCTTAGAAACTAGCGGGGGGCCCTACGAGCAGTACTTC
TRBV4-3	TRBJ2-3	.	.	CASSQGMTDTQYF	TGCGCCAGCAGCCAAGGAATGACAGATACGCAGTATTTT
TRBV20-1	TRBJ2-1	.	TRBD2	CSARTSGGLKDNEQFF	TGCAGTGCTAGAACTAGCGGGGGCCTTAAGGACAATGAGCAGTTCTTC
TRBV5-5	TRBJ1-1	few	.	CASSLDGLEAFF	TGTGCCAGCAGCTTGGACGGCCTTGAAGCTTTCTTT
TRBV7-6	TRBJ2-6	.	TRBD1	CASSAQGTGANVLTF	TGTGCCAGCAGCGCACAGGGGACCGGGGCCAACGTCCTGACTTTC
TRBV27	TRBJ2-5	few	.	CASSLSFLAQAQYF	TGTGCCAGCAGTTTATCGTTTTTAGCTCAGGCCCAGTACTTC
TRBV28	TRBJ1-6	.	.	CASTPQASPLHF	TGTGCCAGCACCCCCCAAGCTTCACCCCTCCACTTT
TRBV7-9	TRBJ2-6	many	.	CASSLAGANVLTF	TGTGCCAGCAGCTTAGCCGGGGCCAACGTCCTGACTTTC
TRBV5-1	TRBJ2-2	few	TRBD1	CASSLGTGNTGELFF	TGCGCCAGCAGCTTGGGGACAGGGAACACCGGGGAGCTGTTTTTT
TRBV7-9	TRBJ2-1	few	TRBD1	CASSLQGASNEQFF	TGTGCCAGCTCTCTCCAGGGGGCTAGCAATGAGCAGTTCTTC
TRBV7-7	TRBJ2-5	few	.	CASSPIGTQYF	TGTGCCAGCAGCCCAATTGGGACCCAGTACTTC
TRBV18	TRBJ2-7	few	.	CASSPRLAGMDYEQYF	TGTGCCAGCTCACCACGGCTGGCGGGGATGGACTACGAGCAGTACTTC
TRBV27	TRBJ2-7	few	TRBD1	CASRRSGQGPEQYF	TGTGCCAGCAGGAGGTCCGGACAGGGTCCCGAGCAGTACTTC
TRBV20-1	TRBJ1-1	few	.	CSAREFGGLNTEAFF	TGCAGTGCTAGAGAGTTTGGAGGGCTGAACACTGAAGCTTTCTTT
TRBV7-2	TRBJ1-3	once	.	CASSLEYDARTIYF	TGTGCCAGCAGCTTAGAGTATGACGCGAGGACCATATATTTT
TRBV2	TRBJ1-3	.	TRBD1	CASSDRQGELKAGNTIYF	TGTGCCAGCAGTGACCGACAGGGTGAACTTAAGGCTGGAAACACCATATATTTT
TRBV20-1	TRBJ2-7	.	TRBD1	CSALRDRGREQYF	TGCAGTGCTCTCCGGGACAGGGGGCGCGAGCAGTACTTC
TRBV27	TRBJ1-1	many	.	CASSLQGNMNTEAFF	TGTGCCAGCAGTTTACAAGGCAACATGAACACTGAAGCTTTCTTT
TRBV5-1	TRBJ2-1	.	TRBD1	CTSSHGTGGRYNEQFF	TGCACCAGCAGCCACGGGACAGGGGGCAGGTACAATGAGCAGTTCTTC
TRBV7-9	TRBJ2-1	many	TRBD2	CASAGTSAYNEQFF	TGTGCCAGCGCCGGGACTAGCGCCTACAATGAGCAGTTCTTC
TRBV4-3	TRBJ1-2	.	.	CASSQALSFRDYGYTF	TGCGCCAGCAGCCAAGCTTTAAGCTTCAGGGACTATGGCTACACCTTC
TRBV29-1	TRBJ1-2	many	.	CSVILQANYGYTF	TGCAGCGTGATTTTACAGGCTAACTATGGCTACACCTTC
TRBV28	TRBJ1-2	.	.	CASSPAAGFNYGYTF	TGTGCCAGCAGCCCCGCAGCGGGGTTTAACTATGGCTACACCTTC
TRBV3-1	TRBJ1-1	many	.	CASSRGENTEAFF	TGTGCCAGCAGCCGAGGGGAGAACACTGAAGCTTTCTTT
TRBV12-3/TRBV12-4	TRBJ1-5	many	.	CASSYPGEYQPQHF	TGTGCCAGCAGTTACCCTGGCGAGTATCAGCCCCAGCATTTT
TRBV7-2	TRBJ2-1	.	TRBD2	CASSLALAGRYNEQFF	TGTGCCAGCAGCTTAGCACTAGCGGGGAGATACAATGAGCAGTTCTTC
TRBV9	TRBJ1-6	few	.	CASSTRRQSSYNSPLHF	TGTGCCAGCAGCACCCGACGTCAGAGCTCCTATAATTCACCCCTCCACTTT
TRBV7-2	TRBJ1-2	.	.	CASSPTTRYGYTF	TGTGCCAGCAGCCCTACTACTAGGTATGGCTACACCTTC
TRBV5-1	TRBJ2-5	few	.	CASSLGEQGGTQYF	TGCGCCAGCAGCTTAGGGGAACAGGGCGGGACCCAGTACTTC
TRBV5-1	TRBJ1-1	many	TRBD1	CASNPAGTVNTEAFF	TGCGCCAGCAACCCCGCCGGGACAGTAAACACTGAAGCTTTCTTT
TRBV4-3	TRBJ1-1	.	.	CASSQVKQNTEAFF	TGCGCCAGCAGCCAGGTCAAACAGAACACTGAAGCTTTCTTT
TRBV3-1	TRBJ1-1	few	.	CASSMGRQNTEAFF	TGTGCCAGCAGCATGGGACGGCAGAACACTGAAGCTTTCTTT
TRBV11-2	TRBJ2-1	few	TRBD2	CASSLDRFGGEQFF	TGTGCCAGCAGCTTAGATCGGTTCGGGGGGGAGCAGTTCTTC
TRBV28	TRBJ1-2	few	.	CASRPIRDYGYTF	TGTGCCAGCAGACCAATAAGGGACTATGGCTACACCTTC
TRBV28	TRBJ1-3	once	.	CANSSPGGKSSGNTIYF	TGTGCCAACAGTTCCCCCGGGGGGAAAAGCTCTGGAAACACCATATATTTT
TRBV6-1	TRBJ1-2	.	.	CASSQARVQYGYTF	TGTGCCAGCAGCCAGGCCCGGGTCCAATATGGCTACACCTTC
TRBV12-5	TRBJ1-2	.	.	CASGLPPSYGYTF	TGTGCTAGTGGTCTACCCCCATCATATGGCTACACCTTC
TRBV21-1	TRBJ2-7	many	.	CASSKRTGHRHEQYF	TGTGCCAGCAGCAAGAGGACAGGGCACCGCCACGAGCAGTACTTC